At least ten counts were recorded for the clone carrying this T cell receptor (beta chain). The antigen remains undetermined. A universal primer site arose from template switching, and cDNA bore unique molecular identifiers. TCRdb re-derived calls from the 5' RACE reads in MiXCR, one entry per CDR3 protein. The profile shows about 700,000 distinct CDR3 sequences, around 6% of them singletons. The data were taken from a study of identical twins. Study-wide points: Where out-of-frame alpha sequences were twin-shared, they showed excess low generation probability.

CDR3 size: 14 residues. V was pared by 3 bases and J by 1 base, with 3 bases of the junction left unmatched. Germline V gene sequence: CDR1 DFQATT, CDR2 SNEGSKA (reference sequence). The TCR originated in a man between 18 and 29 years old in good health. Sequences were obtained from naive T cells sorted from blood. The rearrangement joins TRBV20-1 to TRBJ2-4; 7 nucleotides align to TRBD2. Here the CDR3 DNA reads TGCAGTGCTAGCGGGAGGACTGCCAAAAACATTCAGTACTTC. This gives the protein CSASGRTAKNIQYF.